This T cell receptor beta chain was identified in a study of early T cells in non-severe SARS-CoV-2 infection. Study at large: Sequencing targeted bulk RNA from unsorted whole blood, leaving chains unpaired.

Broader study findings: The matching step, a VDJdb search, favored anti-spike CD8 responses and missed private and CD4 specificities.

Individual cDNA molecules each received unique molecular identifiers attached to them. TCRdb reprocessed the 5' RACE reads via MiXCR and lists one record per CDR3 protein. Among 100,000 to 150,000 distinct CDR3 sequences listed, 15% were seen once. The CDR3 consists of 14 residues. The V gene's germline CDR1 is SGHNT and CDR2 YENEEA. Trimming removed 3 bases from V and 6 bases from J; junction bases left unmatched: 4. With regard to this clonotype: Its antigen remains unknown.

The chain links TRBV11-3 to TRBJ2-1, with 8 positions matching TRBD1. Sequencing was done on a sample of whole blood. The receptor was derived from an adult who was a healthcare worker with PCR-confirmed SARS-CoV-2 infection or an uninfected control (not recorded which). CDR3 amino acids: CASSLQGAINEQFF. The CDR3 DNA follows: TGTGCCAGCAGCTTGCAGGGGGCGATCAATGAGCAGTTCTTC.